The following is a T cell receptor (beta chain) sequence with its context. Antigen unknown. These data originate in a study of cytomegalovirus exposure and HLA in healthy donors. Broader study findings: TCR beta V- and J-gene trimming, according to a later analysis, was linked to a missense DCLRE1C variant. A further, later analysis showed that HLA-associated TCR beta chains (compared with equally common others) were more clonally expanded.

Germline CDR1 and CDR2: MNHNS and SASEGT. CDR3 length: 14 residues. The ends were cut back, 8 bases at V and 7 bases at J, with 18 bases in the middle. 60 Vbeta and 13 Jbeta primers were used in PCR. The table came from immunoSEQ multiplex PCR; TCRdb's copy has only in-frame clones and leaves some out. The repertoire holds about 120,000 clones, with 60% to 85% as singletons. The chain has TRBV6-1 and TRBJ2-1; maybe TRBD2 (5 bases). Input material: PBMCs. The clonotype was recovered from a female donor in good health and CMV-seronegative. The CDR3 sequence: CASQDPARGNEQFF. The CDR3 DNA is TGTGCCAGCCAAGACCCCGCAAGAGGGAATGAGCAGTTCTTC.